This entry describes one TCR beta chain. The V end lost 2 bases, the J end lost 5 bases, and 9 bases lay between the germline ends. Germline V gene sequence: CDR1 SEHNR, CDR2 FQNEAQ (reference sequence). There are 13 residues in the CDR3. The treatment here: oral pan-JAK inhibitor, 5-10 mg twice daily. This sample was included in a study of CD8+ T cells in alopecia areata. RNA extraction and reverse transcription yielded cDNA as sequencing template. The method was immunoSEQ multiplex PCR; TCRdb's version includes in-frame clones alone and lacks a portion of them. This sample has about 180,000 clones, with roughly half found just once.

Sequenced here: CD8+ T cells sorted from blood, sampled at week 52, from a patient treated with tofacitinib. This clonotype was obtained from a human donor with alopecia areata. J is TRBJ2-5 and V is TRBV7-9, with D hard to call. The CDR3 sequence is CASSLYLGETQYF. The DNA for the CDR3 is TGTGCCAGCAGCTTATATCTCGGGGAGACCCAGTACTTC.